This T cell receptor (beta chain) was recovered during a study of quantifying T cell responses using KT2 cells. About the study: TCR alpha and beta constant-region primers primed reverse transcription of RNA. Estimated efficiency of the T4 ligation step was above 9% under optimum conditions.

An oligo carrying a UMI was ligated to the cDNA 3' end. The first PCR ran approximately 4 cycles with an equimolar RC1.1 and RC1.2 beta primer mix. From the second PCR onward, TCR alpha and beta chains were processed separately. From the UMI-ligation and nested PCR reads, TCRdb called clonotypes with MiXCR, one entry per CDR3 protein. The table records approximately 46,000 distinct CDR3 sequences, around a tenth of them present only once. Unfractionated PBMC were spiked with known numbers of KT2 clone cells. The CDR3 is made up of 15 amino acids. V trimming: 5 bases; J trimming: 8 bases; junction bases outside the gene matches: 10.

This sequence was found in a human donor. Source material: PBMCs spiked with cells of the T cell clone KT2. The J gene is TRBJ1-2, the V gene TRBV12-3 or TRBV12-4; 11 nucleotides match TRBD1. CDR3 DNA sequence: TGTGCCAGCAGTCCTAGGACAGGGGGCGTTTGGGGCTACACCTTC. Protein sequence: CASSPRTGGVWGYTF.